This T cell receptor (beta chain) was profiled in a study of CXCR3-negative and CXCR3-positive naive CD8 T cells. UMI-labeled TRB cDNA libraries were prepared by 5' RACE. TCRdb reanalyzed the 5' RACE reads and collapses them to one entry per CDR3 protein, without DNA. Here the sample table reports 40,000 to 50,000 distinct CDR3 sequences. The study's findings and limits: Partially decreased CXCR3 expression was recorded after cryopreservation, and fresh PBMCs were used in most assays. Whereas both naive subsets had comparably high diversity, memory CD8+ cells had much lower diversity.

Germline-derived CDR1 and CDR2 are DFQATT and SNEGSKA (reference sequence). CDR3 length equals 15 residues. The study sorted every CD8+ T cell subset in triplicate at about 270,000 cells each. A CD45RO-CCR7+CD27+CD95- profile was what naive CD8+ T cells displayed. For this clonotype: Antigen: not known.

The receptor's source is a human donor in good health. Some clones in this sample may be carry-over from other donors' samples. V gene TRBV20-1 combines with J gene TRBJ2-3; TCRdb reports TRBD2, a call that lacks DNA to check it against. Specimen: naive CXCR3- CD8+ T cells from blood. The subset: CD45RO-CCR7+CD27+CD95- naive CD8+ T cells lacking CXCR3 (TNR3-). CDR3 protein: CSAIPTTVSTDTQYF.